A single sample gave rise to the 29 T cell receptor beta chains below, sequenced in a study of CD8+ T cells in alopecia areata (dated by TCRdb to between 2018 and 2020). Libraries came from the immunoSEQ multiplex PCR assay. For TCR sequencing, RNA was extracted from every sample and reverse transcribed into cDNA to serve as template. TCRdb re-hosts the immuneACCESS table, in-frame sequences only. Its copies lack some clones; in the studies checked, an unresolved V gene accounts for under half of them, and the cause for the rest is not known. The sample includes 50,000 to 70,000 clones, with 44% observed a single time. The top ten constitute roughly 50% of the sample. The specimen was NKG2D-low CD8+ T cells sorted from blood. Explained via the paper, the cell subset or site label denotes: sorted CD8+ NKG2D-low blood T cells. These receptors were collected from a human donor with alopecia areata.

V and J are TRBV27 and TRBJ2-3; D is ambiguous. V gave up 11 bases and J gave up 1 base, with 1 base separating them. This CDR3 spans 9 amino acids. From germline, CDR1 is MNHEY and CDR2 SMNVEV (reference sequence). This chain's CDR3 is CAGTDTQYF. The CDR3 nucleotides are TGTGCCGGCACAGATACGCAGTATTTT.

This clone was seen a few times. The chain recombines TRBV29-1 with TRBJ2-1, with TRBD2 matching over 7 bases. The germline gives CDR1 SQVTM, CDR2 ANQGSEA. The ends lost 3 bases at V and 9 bases at J; junction bases unmatched: 11. CDR3 size: 14 residues. DNA for the CDR3: TGCAGCGTTGAGGGACTGGTAAGCGGGATTGAGCAGTTCTTC. It translates to CSVEGLVSGIEQFF.

The gene calls are TRBV4-3 and TRBJ2-3; 14 positions agree with TRBD2. The J segment lost 4 bases and the V segment lost 4 bases, leaving 7 bases of the junction unmatched. The CDR3 length is 17 residues. Germline V lookup: CDR1 LGHNA, CDR2 YSLEER. The CDR3 protein is CASSPGTSGSFADTQYF. DNA for the CDR3: TGCGCCAGCAGCCCGGGGACTAGCGGGAGTTTCGCAGATACGCAGTATTTT.

The chain couples TRBV6-5 to TRBJ2-7, with D uncertain. The CDR3 runs to 14 residues. The V gene lost 5 bases and the J gene lost 5 bases, with 16 bases spanning the gap. The germline V gene encodes CDR1 MNHEY and CDR2 SVGAGI. In DNA, the CDR3 is TGTGCCAGCAGTCCTACCCGGACCCGGGACGAGCAGTACTTC. It yields the protein CASSPTRTRDEQYF.

The chain joins TRBV29-1 to TRBJ1-2; D gene ambiguous. V was trimmed by 0 bases and J by 4 bases, leaving 12 bases between them. Germline-derived CDR1 and CDR2 are SQVTM and ANQGSEA. The CDR3 covers 14 residues. The CDR3 region has the DNA TGCAGCGTTGAAGATATTAGGAGGTCCTATGGCTACACCTTC. Translation: CSVEDIRRSYGYTF.

The chain uses TRBV19 and TRBJ2-4; 12 nucleotides line up with TRBD2. The CDR3 has 15 amino acids. Germline CDR1 is LNHDA and CDR2 is SQIVND (reference sequence). With 3 bases clipped from V and 5 bases from J, the junction kept 2 bases outside the gene matches. The CDR3 reads CASSITSGGQNIQYF. The CDR3 DNA reads as TGTGCCAGTAGTATTACTAGCGGGGGGCAAAACATTCAGTACTTC. Looking up the rest from reference TRBV19 and TRBJ2-4 gives the full variable domain: DGGITQSPKYLFRKEGQNVTLSCEQNLNHDAMYWYRQDPGQGLRLIYYSQIVNDFQKGDIAEGYSVSREKKESFPLTVTSAQKNPTAFYLCASSITSGGQNIQYFGAGTRLSVL.

This clone appeared a single time. Compared with germline, one end of the junction differs, possibly owing to a read error. The chain carries TRBV29-1 and TRBJ2-7; D is perhaps TRBD1 or TRBD2 (5 bases each). The length of the CDR3 is 12 residues. Germline-derived CDR1 and CDR2 are SQVTM and ANQGSEA. CDR3 protein: CSIEDGGYEQYF. In DNA, the CDR3 is TGCAGCATTGAAGATGGGGGATACGAGCAGTACTTC.

Only a few counts were recorded for this clone. The CDR3 DNA reads TGTGCCAGCAGCCCCGACAACTATGGCTACACCTTC. This gives the protein CASSPDNYGYTF. The J gene is TRBJ1-2, the V gene TRBV7-9, with unresolved D. V was shortened by 5 bases and J by 2 bases, with 6 bases between the two germline ends. Germline assignment: CDR1 SEHNR and CDR2 FQNEAQ (reference sequence). This CDR3 is 12 amino acids long.

The V and J genes are TRBV15 and TRBJ2-7, with D possibly being TRBD1 or TRBD2 (5 bases each). The germline V gene has CDR1 LNHNV and CDR2 YYDKDF (reference sequence). The CDR3 has 17 residues. V lost 3 bases and J 5 bases, leaving 23 bases between the germline ends. CDR3 coding DNA: TGTGCCACCAGCAGCGGGATGACGGGACGAGAGGTCGACGAGCAGTACTTC. Amino acid sequence: CATSSGMTGREVDEQYF.

The chain combines TRBV7-9 with TRBJ2-5; D is undetermined. Germline V CDR1 and CDR2: SEHNR, FQNEAQ (reference sequence). The CDR3 totals 14 residues. Trimming removed 8 bases from V and 2 bases from J, with 15 bases in between. The CDR3 reads CASGTAHEQETQYF. The DNA for the CDR3 is TGTGCCAGCGGCACGGCCCACGAACAAGAGACCCAGTACTTC.

This clone has a single count. V usage is TRBV5-4 and J usage is TRBJ2-1, with D possibly TRBD2 on 6 matching bases. Deletions cut 2 bases from V and 0 bases from J, with 15 bases between. Germline V gene data show CDR1 as SGHNT and CDR2 as YYREEE (reference sequence). The CDR3 sequence is 17 residues long. This chain's CDR3 is CASSLRSGPHSYNEQFF. The CDR3 DNA sequence: TGTGCCAGCAGCTTAAGAAGCGGGCCACACTCCTACAATGAGCAGTTCTTC.

This clone was seen only a few times. V and J are TRBV7-9 and TRBJ1-2; D is ambiguous. This CDR3 spans 13 amino acids. The V gene lost 5 bases and the J gene lost 5 bases, with 12 bases spanning the gap. Per germline, CDR1 SEHNR and CDR2 FQNEAQ (reference sequence). The CDR3 nucleotides read TGTGCCAGCAGCCTCGGCCTCTCTTATGGCTACACCTTC. This translates into CASSLGLSYGYTF.

The chain is built from TRBV27 and TRBJ1-2, with D possibly being TRBD1 (5 bases). This CDR3 contains 14 residues. Trimming cost V 2 bases and J 8 bases, with 15 bases left between them. From germline, CDR1 is MNHEY and CDR2 SMNVEV (reference sequence). CDR3 DNA: TGTGCCAGCAGTTTAAGCGGGGCCCCCGGAGGCTACACCTTC. Its translation: CASSLSGAPGGYTF.

There are a few counts of this clone. The V call is TRBV29-1, the J call TRBJ2-1; 9 nucleotides line up with TRBD2. From germline, CDR1 is SQVTM and CDR2 ANQGSEA. V dropped 2 bases and J dropped 4; count of bases not matched to a gene: 6. The CDR3 consists of 15 residues. The CDR3 nucleotides read TGCAGCGTTGAACCGGTAGCGGGAGAGTACAATGAGCAGTTCTTC. Translation gives CSVEPVAGEYNEQFF.

This clone showed up just once. CDR3 nucleotides: TGCGCCAGCAGGGTAGGGGATACTGAAGCTTTCTTT. This gives the protein CASRVGDTEAFF. The chain has TRBV5-1 and TRBJ1-1; TRBD1 is a possible D gene (5 bases). V shed 5 bases and J shed 5 bases, with 10 bases lying between them. Germline V lookup: CDR1 SGHRS, CDR2 YFSETQ. This CDR3 has 12 amino acids.

This chain joins TRBV7-9 and TRBJ1-1, with 8 bases aligning to TRBD1. The CDR3 has 14 amino acids. J gave up 4 bases and V 4 bases, and 5 bases lay outside the gene matches. Per the germline V gene, CDR1 is SEHNR and CDR2 is FQNEAQ (reference sequence). The CDR3: CASSSDRVITEAFF. Here the CDR3 DNA reads TGTGCCAGCAGCTCGGACAGGGTGATCACTGAAGCTTTCTTT.

The chain carries TRBV5-1 and TRBJ2-7, with 9 positions matching TRBD1. This CDR3 comprises 15 residues. V dropped 4 bases and J dropped 3; count of bases not matched to a gene: 8. Per germline, CDR1 SGHRS and CDR2 YFSETQ. The CDR3 sequence is CASSSGQGSHYEQYF. In DNA, the CDR3 is TGCGCCAGCAGCAGTGGACAGGGGAGTCACTACGAGCAGTACTTC.

The chain uses TRBV29-1 and TRBJ2-7, with D possibly matching TRBD1 (5 bases). This CDR3 has 11 amino acids. The V end was cut by 6 bases, the J end by 4 bases, with 10 bases between. Germline V lookup: CDR1 SQVTM, CDR2 ANQGSEA. In DNA, the CDR3 is TGCAGCGTGCGACCAGGGTACGAGCAGTACTTC. It codes for CSVRPGYEQYF.

The CDR3 spells CASSGQGAGGIQYF. The CDR3 nucleotides are TGTGCCAGCAGCGGACAGGGGGCTGGCGGCATTCAGTACTTC. The chain has TRBV5-6 and TRBJ2-4; 11 positions match TRBD1. Germline assignment: CDR1 SGHDT and CDR2 YYEEEE. The CDR3 is 14 residues long. Losses at the gene ends were 4 bases for V and 9 bases for J; bases not matched to a gene: 6. Drawing the rest from reference TRBV5-6 and TRBJ2-4, the complete variable domain is DAGVTQSPTHLIKTRGQQVTLRCSPKSGHDTVSWYQQALGQGPQFIFQYYEEEERQRGNFPDRFSGHQFPNYSSELNVNALLLGDSALYLCASSGQGAGGIQYFGAGTRLSVL.

This chain connects TRBV4-1 to TRBJ2-5; D is perhaps TRBD2 (5 bases). The CDR3 loop spans 13 amino acids. Germline V gives CDR1 MGHRA, CDR2 YSYEKL. V lost 0 bases and J lost 4, with 6 bases in between. The chain's CDR3 is CASSQERVETQYF. CDR3 bases: TGCGCCAGCAGCCAAGAGAGGGTAGAGACCCAGTACTTC.

V gene TRBV9 combines with J gene TRBJ2-3; D could derive from TRBD1 or TRBD2 (6 bases each). CDR1 is SGDLS and CDR2 is YYNGEE in the germline V gene. CDR3 size: 16 residues. V lost 0 bases and J lost 1, with 12 bases in between. This chain's CDR3 is CASSVGGGIGTDTQYF. CDR3 nucleotides: TGTGCCAGCAGCGTAGGAGGGGGGATCGGCACAGATACGCAGTATTTT.

This clone was counted a few times. V usage is TRBV29-1 and J usage is TRBJ2-7; possibly TRBD2 for D (6 bases). From germline, CDR1 is SQVTM and CDR2 ANQGSEA. V was trimmed by 6 bases and J by 3 bases, leaving 15 bases between them. The CDR3 loop spans 13 amino acids. CDR3 DNA: TGCAGCGTCGGAGCGGGCTTAGTCTACGAGCAGTACTTC. Translating gives CSVGAGLVYEQYF.

V is TRBV7-9 and J is TRBJ2-7, with TRBD2 matching 7 bases. Trimming removed 4 bases from V and 6 bases from J; junction bases left unmatched: 3. The CDR3 runs 12 residues. Germline CDR1 is SEHNR and CDR2 is FQNEAQ (reference sequence). CDR3 loop: CASSWGGTEQYF. The CDR3 DNA follows: TGTGCCAGCAGCTGGGGGGGGACCGAGCAGTACTTC.

This clone occurred a few times. The chain carries TRBV7-2 and TRBJ2-7; tentatively, D is TRBD1 or TRBD2 (5 bases each). The V end lost 0 bases, the J end lost 2 bases, and 14 bases lay between the germline ends. Germline CDR1 SGHTA, CDR2 FQGNSA. The CDR3 is 16 amino acids. CDR3 sequence reads: CASSLARGGSTYEQYF. The CDR3 DNA reads as TGTGCCAGCAGCTTAGCGAGGGGTGGCAGTACCTACGAGCAGTACTTC. Variable domain in full (rest from reference TRBV7-2 and TRBJ2-7): GAGVSQSPSNKVTEKGKDVELRCDPISGHTALYWYRQSLGQGLEFLIYFQGNSAPDKSGLPSDRFSAERTGGSVSTLTIQRTQQEDSAVYLCASSLARGGSTYEQYFGPGTRLTVT.

This clone was counted a few times. This rearrangement joins TRBV29-1 to TRBJ2-7; 8 nucleotides align to TRBD2. With V trimmed by 7 bases and J by 0 bases, 11 bases remained unmatched. The CDR3 has 15 amino acids. CDR1 is SQVTM, CDR2 ANQGSEA, per germline. Written as DNA, the CDR3 is TGCAGCGCCCGCGGGGGGTACTCCCACTCCTACGAGCAGTACTTC. This encodes CSARGGYSHSYEQYF.

This chain connects TRBV4-3 to TRBJ2-7; no clear D. Germline V gene data show CDR1 as LGHNA and CDR2 as YSLEER. CDR3 length: 13 residues. The V and J ends lost 0 bases and 6 bases respectively, with 9 bases between them. The CDR3 nucleotides are TGCGCCAGCAGCCAAGATTCGGGCACCGAGCAGTACTTC. Its protein is CASSQDSGTEQYF.

V usage is TRBV6-5 and J usage is TRBJ1-1; tentative D call: TRBD1 (5 bases). The CDR3 has 15 residues. Per the germline V gene, CDR1 is MNHEY and CDR2 is SVGAGI. Deletions cut 1 base from V and 7 bases from J, with 16 bases between. Here the CDR3 reads CASSYFWRGGVEAFF. CDR3 in DNA: TGTGCCAGCAGTTACTTTTGGAGGGGCGGTGTTGAAGCTTTCTTT.

This sequence joins TRBV20-1 and TRBJ2-7; no clear D. CDR1 is DFQATT, CDR2 SNEGSKA, per germline (reference sequence). The CDR3 length is 11 residues. Trimming left V 7 bases short and J 2 bases short, with 9 bases between. CDR3 loop: CSGAETYEQYF. CDR3 nucleotides: TGCAGTGGGGCAGAGACCTACGAGCAGTACTTC.

In this sample, this clone turned up a few times. The rearrangement joins TRBV7-9 to TRBJ2-1, with 10 bases that match TRBD1. The CDR3 has 15 amino acids. Per germline, CDR1 SEHNR and CDR2 FQNEAQ (reference sequence). The V and J ends lost 5 bases and 8 bases, in that order; junction bases with no gene match: 9. The DNA for the CDR3 is TGTGCCAGCAGCGTCCGGGACAGGGGTTTCGATGAGCAGTTCTTC. Translated, it gives CASSVRDRGFDEQFF. Looking up the rest from reference TRBV7-9 and TRBJ2-1 gives the full variable domain: DTGVSQNPRHKITKRGQNVTFRCDPISEHNRLYWYRQTLGQGPEFLTYFQNEAQLEKSRLLSDRFSAERPKGSFSTLEIQRTEQGDSAMYLCASSVRDRGFDEQFFGPGTRLTVL.